This T cell receptor beta chain was observed in a study of blood T cell repertoires in COVID-19. The overall study: Italy, Spain and the United States were the sources of the convalescent and acute COVID-19 samples. From T cells, B-cell-depleted T cells, or PBMCs came the material, which was cDNA or gDNA.

Some clones are missing from TCRdb's copy, which holds only in-frame ones; the method was immunoSEQ multiplex PCR. The table records tens of thousands of clones, more than 70% of them present only once. After removal of 2 bases from V and 8 bases from J, the junction contained 19 bases not matched to a gene. The CDR3 is 19 amino acids. Germline V lookup: CDR1 KGHSH, CDR2 LQKENI. The sequenced sample consisted of peripheral blood. The J gene is TRBJ2-1, the V gene TRBV18, with TRBD1 matching over 9 bases. The origin of this receptor is a woman of 80 years or more with active or convalescent COVID-19. The CDR3 region has the DNA TGTGCCAGCTCACCAAGGAATCCCGAAGGACAGGGGAAGCGGTATGAGCAGTTCTTC. This encodes CASSPRNPEGQGKRYEQFF.